These 15 T cell receptor beta chains came from one sample sequenced in a study of metastatic and nonmetastatic thyroid tumors. TCRdb re-called clones from the PCR reads using MiXCR. The table lists 7,000 to 8,500 clones, roughly 29% of them singletons. Patients had received no treatment of any kind before thyroid surgery. The sample comprised tumor tissue. The receptors originated from a female donor with papillary thyroid cancer or a benign thyroid nodule (not recorded which). Some clones in this sample may be carry-over from other donors' samples.

This rearrangement joins TRBV9 to TRBJ2-3, with 13 bases lining up with TRBD2. Germline lookup yields CDR1 SGDLS and CDR2 YYNGEE. J lost 0 bases, V lost 5 bases, and 6 bases had no gene match. This CDR3 has 17 amino acids. CDR3 DNA sequence: TGTGCCAGCAGTGCCGGGACTAGCGGGGCTAGCACAGATACGCAGTATTTT. Amino acids: CASSAGTSGASTDTQYF.

This clone was counted only a few times. This chain uses TRBV12-3 or TRBV12-4 with TRBJ2-2, with D possibly matching TRBD2 (5 bases). V shed 4 bases and J shed 7 bases, with 7 bases lying between them. This CDR3 contains 12 residues. CDR3 residues: CASSYRGGELFF. The DNA for the CDR3 is TGTGCCAGCAGTTATCGGGGCGGGGAGCTGTTTTTT.

This clone has ten or more counts. V and J are TRBV6-5 and TRBJ2-5; D ambiguous. This CDR3 comprises 12 residues. The ends were cut back, 0 bases at V and 1 base at J, with 0 bases in the middle. Germline loops: CDR1 MNHEY, CDR2 SVGAGI. The CDR3 loop is CASSYSQETQYF. The CDR3 region has the DNA TGTGCCAGCAGTTACTCCCAAGAGACCCAGTACTTC.

The chain uses TRBV20-1 and TRBJ2-1, with D perhaps assigned TRBD1 or TRBD2 (7 bases each). Trimming left V 3 bases short and J 6 bases short, with 15 bases between. Germline-derived CDR1 and CDR2 are DFQATT and SNEGSKA (reference sequence). The CDR3 loop spans 14 amino acids. The CDR3, as DNA: TGCAGTGCTAGGGGAGGGGGCGAGGTCAATGAGCAGTTCTTC. It specifies CSARGGGEVNEQFF.

V gene TRBV28 combines with J gene TRBJ2-1; 8 nucleotides align to TRBD2. With 6 bases clipped from V and 3 bases from J, the junction kept 10 bases outside the gene matches. The CDR3 runs 16 residues. CDR1 MDHEN and CDR2 SYDVKM come from the germline V gene. CDR3 DNA: TGTGCCAGCAGCCGAATCTGGCGGGAGGTCTACAATGAGCAGTTCTTC. As protein: CASSRIWREVYNEQFF. Based on the CDR3 plus reference TRBV28 and TRBJ2-1, the full variable domain is DVKVTQSSRYLVKRTGEKVFLECVQDMDHENMFWYRQDPGLGLRLIYFSYDVKMKEKGDIPEGYSVSREKKERFSLILESASTNQTSMYLCASSRIWREVYNEQFFGPGTRLTVL.

This clone was detected only a few times. The CDR3 sequence is CASREGSSYNSPLHF. CDR3 DNA sequence: TGCGCCAGCAGGGAGGGCAGCTCCTATAATTCACCCCTCCACTTT. The V and J genes are TRBV10-2 and TRBJ1-6; D not resolved. Per germline, CDR1 WSHSY and CDR2 SAAADI. The CDR3 loop spans 15 amino acids. V was shortened by 6 bases and J by 0 bases, with 9 bases between the two germline ends.

The chain joins TRBV7-2 to TRBJ2-6, with D maybe TRBD1 (5 bases). Germline CDR1 reads SGHTA; CDR2 reads FQGNSA. The CDR3 contains 14 residues. Trimming removed 4 bases at V and 4 bases at J, with 8 bases between. CDR3 sequence reads: CASSWRQGANVLTF. The CDR3 DNA is TGTGCCAGCAGCTGGAGACAGGGGGCCAACGTCCTGACTTTC.

V usage is TRBV27 and J usage is TRBJ1-3, with D unclear. The CDR3 length is 13 residues. V was trimmed by 8 bases and J by 1 base, leaving 9 bases between them. In germline, CDR1 is MNHEY, CDR2 SMNVEV (reference sequence). The CDR3 loop is CASAGSSGNTIYF. CDR3 DNA: TGTGCCAGCGCGGGGTCTTCTGGAAACACCATATATTTT.

V gene TRBV7-2 combines with J gene TRBJ2-7; 12 bases align to TRBD2. The germline gives CDR1 SGHTA, CDR2 FQGNSA. The V and J ends lost 6 bases and 2 bases, in that order; junction bases with no gene match: 2. This CDR3 spans 14 amino acids. The CDR3 sequence is CASRSSGGAYEQYF. Written as DNA, the CDR3 is TGTGCCAGCAGGTCTAGCGGGGGGGCCTACGAGCAGTACTTC.

Written as DNA, the CDR3 is TGTGCCAGCAGTTTAGAGCAGCAAGAGACCCAGTACTTC. As protein: CASSLEQQETQYF. J is TRBJ2-5 and V is TRBV28; the D is unclear. There are 13 residues in the CDR3. CDR1 is MDHEN, CDR2 SYDVKM, per germline. V gave up 2 bases and J gave up 2 bases, with 6 bases separating them. The full variable domain, with the rest looked up from reference TRBV28 and TRBJ2-5, is DVKVTQSSRYLVKRTGEKVFLECVQDMDHENMFWYRQDPGLGLRLIYFSYDVKMKEKGDIPEGYSVSREKKERFSLILESASTNQTSMYLCASSLEQQETQYFGPGTRLLVL.

V gene TRBV12-3 or TRBV12-4 combines with J gene TRBJ1-4, with D possibly being TRBD1 (6 bases). This CDR3 is 14 amino acids long. Trimming left V 6 bases short and J 8 bases short, with 16 bases between. In DNA form, the CDR3 reads TGTGCCAGCAGCCGGGGACACCCGAGAGAAAAACTGTTTTTT. Amino acid sequence: CASSRGHPREKLFF.

As concerns this clone: An end of the junction differs from the germline gene, which may be a read error. The CDR3 protein is CASSEATSGGADEQLF. As DNA, the CDR3 is TGTGCCAGCAGTGAAGCAACCAGCGGGGGGGCGGATGAGCAGCTCTTC. The chain carries TRBV2 and TRBJ2-1; 10 nucleotides agree with TRBD2. The CDR3 length is 16 residues. Per germline, CDR1 SNHLY and CDR2 FYNNEI.

The chain links TRBV10-2 to TRBJ1-2, with D possibly matching TRBD1 (5 bases). This CDR3 contains 20 residues. The germline V gene has CDR1 WSHSY and CDR2 SAAADI. The V and J ends lost 0 bases and 4 bases respectively, with 27 bases between them. The CDR3 nucleotides read TGCGCCAGCAGTGAGTCCTTGACGAACCGACAGCGAATGGATCCCTATGGCTACACCTTC. Protein product: CASSESLTNRQRMDPYGYTF.

In regard to this clone: The sample has other DNA sequences that encode this CDR3 too. V gene TRBV11-2 combines with J gene TRBJ2-2; 13 positions match TRBD2. The CDR3 length is 18 residues. Germline trimming cut 5 bases from V and 5 bases from J; bases unmatched to any gene: 11. CDR1 SGHAT and CDR2 FQNNGV come from the germline V gene. CDR3 nucleotides: TGTGCCAGCAGCCCCTGGGGCCCGGGACTAGCGGGGACCGGGGAGCTGTTTTTT. It encodes CASSPWGPGLAGTGELFF.

The V and J genes are TRBV9 and TRBJ2-3, with 11 nucleotides matching TRBD1. Trimming at V came to 0 bases and at J to 5 bases, leaving 8 bases not matched to a gene. Germline-derived CDR1 and CDR2 are SGDLS and YYNGEE. The CDR3 consists of 17 residues. The CDR3 DNA follows: TGTGCCAGCAGCGTAGCTACAGGACAGGGGGCCGGAGATACGCAGTATTTT. Translated, it gives CASSVATGQGAGDTQYF. The variable domain in full, completed from reference TRBV9 and TRBJ2-3, reads DSGVTQTPKHLITATGQRVTLRCSPRSGDLSVYWYQQSLDQGLQFLIQYYNGEERAKGNILERFSAQQFPDLHSELNLSSLELGDSALYFCASSVATGQGAGDTQYFGPGTRLTVL.